This T cell receptor (beta chain) is from a study of blood T cell repertoires in COVID-19. Study in general: Donors in the United States, Italy and Spain gave samples during acute or convalescent COVID-19. PBMCs, B-cell-depleted T cells, or T cells were the source of the cDNA or gDNA that made up the material.

This clone was seen a handful of times. Original processing methods: Amplifying reference gene primers gave estimates of nucleated cell counts. The repertoire was sequenced with immunoSEQ multiplex PCR; TCRdb's copy has only in-frame clones and lacks some. The V and J calls and clone size were taken over from that table, and D and trimming were inferred from the DNA. The table lists 72,000 or so clones, around nine tenths of them singletons, with less than 15% in the top ten. Losses at the gene ends were 4 bases for V and 5 bases for J; bases not matched to a gene: 0. This CDR3 region has 13 residues. Germline CDR1 and CDR2: SGHVS and FQNEAQ.

The V gene is TRBV7-8, the J gene TRBJ2-2; TRBD1 aligns across 8 bases. The sequencing input was peripheral blood. The sequence was collected from an older woman with acute or convalescent COVID-19. Here the CDR3 reads CASSWDRTGELFF. For the CDR3, the DNA is TGTGCCAGCAGCTGGGACAGGACCGGGGAGCTGTTTTTT.